Listed here is a single T cell receptor beta chain. These data are taken from a study of shared clonotypes between healthy human individuals. The table came from immunoSEQ multiplex PCR; TCRdb's copy has only in-frame clones and leaves some out. Counted here are roughly 1,000,000 clones, around 78% occurring once; the ten biggest clones make up approximately 0.5%. This CDR3 is 15 amino acids long. V dropped 3 bases and J dropped 1; count of bases not matched to a gene: 5. Germline lookup yields CDR1 MNHEY and CDR2 SMNVEV (reference sequence). The sequence came from a man between 18 and 29 years old in good health. Some clones in this sample may be carry-over from other donors' samples. Material: memory CD4+ T cells from PBMCs. Described subset: CD45RA-negative fraction. The chain has TRBV27 and TRBJ2-7; 8 nucleotides agree with TRBD2. The CDR3 protein is CASSFLLAASYEQYF. DNA of the CDR3: TGTGCCAGCAGTTTCCTACTAGCGGCTTCCTACGAGCAGTACTTC.